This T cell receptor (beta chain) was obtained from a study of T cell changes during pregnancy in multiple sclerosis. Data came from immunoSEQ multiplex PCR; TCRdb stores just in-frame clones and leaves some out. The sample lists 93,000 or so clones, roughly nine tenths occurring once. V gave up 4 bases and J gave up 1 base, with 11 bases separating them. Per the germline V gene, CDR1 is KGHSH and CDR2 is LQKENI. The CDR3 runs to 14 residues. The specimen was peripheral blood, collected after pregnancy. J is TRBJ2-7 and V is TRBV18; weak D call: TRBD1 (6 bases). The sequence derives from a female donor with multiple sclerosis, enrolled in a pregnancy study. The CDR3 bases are TGTGCCAGCTCACAAGACAGGACTTCCTACGAGCAGTACTTC. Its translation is CASSQDRTSYEQYF.